This T cell receptor (beta chain) originates from a study of T cells in localized non-small cell lung cancer. Regarding the study as a whole: The study detected a median roughly 61 of the top 100 tumor clones in adjacent lung. Heterogeneity is still possible, as just one tumor region was sequenced.

Notes on this clone: The antigen is undetermined.

Here immunoSEQ multiplex PCR was the method, and the copy in TCRdb shows in-frame clones only, minus some. The data contain 3,100 or so clones, roughly 29% of them singletons. V shed 7 bases, J shed 1 base, and the junction held 2 bases outside the gene matches. In germline, CDR1 is SGHVS, CDR2 FNYEAQ. The CDR3 loop spans 15 amino acids. The specimen was lung tumor tissue, collected before any cancer treatment. V and J are TRBV7-6 and TRBJ2-1; 12 nucleotides match TRBD2. The TCR comes from a female donor aged 60 or older with stage I lung adenocarcinoma. The chain's CDR3 is CASTLAGGSYNEQFF. The CDR3 DNA sequence: TGTGCCAGCACCCTAGCGGGGGGGTCCTACAATGAGCAGTTCTTC.